This T cell receptor (beta chain) was recovered during a study of T-cell reconstitution after alpha-beta-depleted transplantation in children. The CDR3 extends over 15 amino acids. The V gene end was trimmed by 6 bases and the J gene end by 0 bases; junction bases not matched to a gene: 5. A TCRbeta library incorporating unique molecular identifiers was prepared. A single record per CDR3 protein comes from TCRdb applying MiXCR to the PCR reads. Here the sample spans 600,000 to 700,000 distinct CDR3 sequences, roughly 15% being singletons. This clonotype has more than one count but fewer than ten. This material consisted of PBMCs from the stem cell graft donor, taken from the stem cell graft. The TCR was taken from a human donor who donated a stem cell graft to a child with acute myeloid leukemia. The chain employs TRBV12-3 or TRBV12-4 and TRBJ2-1; TRBD1 agrees at 7 bases. CDR3: CASSLQGFSYNEQFF. DNA for the CDR3: TGTGCCAGCAGCTTACAGGGGTTCTCCTACAATGAGCAGTTCTTC.